This TCR beta chain originates from a study of T cells in Graves' hyperthyroidism and ophthalmopathy. Study-level findings and limits: Prediction of ophthalmopathy progression came a median approximately 6.5 months pre-onset. Most thyroid clonotypes expanded above 0.001 appeared in blood too.

Researchers amplified the TCR beta CDR3 regions from RNA transcripts. The study used the HTBI primer set for a first-round RT-PCR of the TCR CDR3. TCRdb analysed the multiplex PCR reads with MiXCR anew, one entry per CDR3 protein. Here the sample spans 300,000 to 500,000 distinct CDR3 sequences, about 14% being singletons. The CDR3 runs 15 residues. V shed 1 base and J shed 2 bases, with 10 bases lying between them. Germline assignment: CDR1 SEHNR and CDR2 FQNEAQ (reference sequence). This clonotype was picked up a small number of times. As yet, its antigen is unknown. Not enrolled were patients with uncontrolled infection, other autoimmune disease, pregnancy or lactation.

Sequenced: blood. The TCR comes from a man aged 45-65 years with Graves' ophthalmopathy. The chain joins TRBV7-9 to TRBJ2-3; no clear D gene. DNA for the CDR3: TGTGCCAGCAGCTTAGGTTCTGTAGACACAGATACGCAGTATTTT. Encoded protein: CASSLGSVDTDTQYF.